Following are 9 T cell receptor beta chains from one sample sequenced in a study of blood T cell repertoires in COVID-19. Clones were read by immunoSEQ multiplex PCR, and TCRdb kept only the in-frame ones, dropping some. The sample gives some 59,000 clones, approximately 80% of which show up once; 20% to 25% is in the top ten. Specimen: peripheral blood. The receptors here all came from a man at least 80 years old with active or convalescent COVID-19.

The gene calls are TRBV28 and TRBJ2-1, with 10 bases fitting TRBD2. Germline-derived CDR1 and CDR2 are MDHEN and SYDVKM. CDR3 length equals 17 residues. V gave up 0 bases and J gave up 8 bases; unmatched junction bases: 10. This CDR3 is CASSLWGGWGTSDEQFF. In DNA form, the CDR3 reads TGTGCCAGCAGTTTATGGGGAGGGTGGGGGACTAGCGATGAGCAGTTCTTC.

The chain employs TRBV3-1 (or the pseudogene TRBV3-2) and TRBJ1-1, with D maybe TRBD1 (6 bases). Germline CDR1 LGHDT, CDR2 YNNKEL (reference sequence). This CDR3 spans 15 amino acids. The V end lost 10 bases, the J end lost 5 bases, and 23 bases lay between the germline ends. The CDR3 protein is CATSGGAIPGTEAFF. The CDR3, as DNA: TGTGCCACCTCGGGGGGGGCGATACCGGGGACTGAAGCTTTCTTT.

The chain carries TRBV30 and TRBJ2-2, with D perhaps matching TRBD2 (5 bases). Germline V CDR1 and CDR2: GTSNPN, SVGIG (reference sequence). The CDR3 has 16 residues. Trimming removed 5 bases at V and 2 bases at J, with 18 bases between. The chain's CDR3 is CAWGYLGARNTGELFF. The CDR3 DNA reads TGTGCCTGGGGGTACCTGGGAGCGAGAAACACCGGGGAGCTGTTTTTT. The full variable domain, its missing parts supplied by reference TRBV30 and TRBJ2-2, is SQTIHQWPATLVQPVGSPLSLECTVEGTSNPNLYWYRQAAGRGLQLLFYSVGIGQISSEVPQNLSASRPQDRQFILSSKKLLLSDSGFYLCAWGYLGARNTGELFFGEGSRLTVL.

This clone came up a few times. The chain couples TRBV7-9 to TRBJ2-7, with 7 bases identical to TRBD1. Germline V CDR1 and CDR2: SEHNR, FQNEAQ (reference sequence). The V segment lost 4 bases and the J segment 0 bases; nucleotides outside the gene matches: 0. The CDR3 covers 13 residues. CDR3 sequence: CASSWDSSYEQYF. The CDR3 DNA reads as TGTGCCAGCAGCTGGGACAGCTCCTACGAGCAGTACTTC.

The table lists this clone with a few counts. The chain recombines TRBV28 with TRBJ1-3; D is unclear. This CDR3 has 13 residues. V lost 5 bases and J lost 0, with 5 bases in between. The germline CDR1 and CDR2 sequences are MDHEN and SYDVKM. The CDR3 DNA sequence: TGTGCCAGCAGTCGGAGCTCTGGAAACACCATATATTTT. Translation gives CASSRSSGNTIYF.

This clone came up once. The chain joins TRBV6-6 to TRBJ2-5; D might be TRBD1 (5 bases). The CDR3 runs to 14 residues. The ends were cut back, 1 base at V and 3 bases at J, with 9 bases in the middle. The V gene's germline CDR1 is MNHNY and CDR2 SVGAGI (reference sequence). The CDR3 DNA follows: TGTGCCAGCAGTTACTGGGGCCAGAAAGAGACCCAGTACTTC. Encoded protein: CASSYWGQKETQYF.

The CDR3 loop is CASSQTPGQGSYGPQHF. CDR3 bases: TGTGCCAGCAGCCAGACACCGGGACAGGGTTCGTATGGGCCCCAGCATTTT. This rearrangement joins TRBV3-1 (or the pseudogene TRBV3-2) to TRBJ1-5, with 9 positions matching TRBD1. Trimming at V came to 3 bases and at J to 9 bases, leaving 15 bases not matched to a gene. Per germline, CDR1 LGHDT and CDR2 YNNKEL (reference sequence). The CDR3 consists of 17 residues.

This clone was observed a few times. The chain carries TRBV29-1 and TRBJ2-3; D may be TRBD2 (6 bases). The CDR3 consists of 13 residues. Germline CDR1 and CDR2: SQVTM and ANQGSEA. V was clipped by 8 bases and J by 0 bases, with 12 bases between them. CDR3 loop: CSSAGLSTDTQYF. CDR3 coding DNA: TGCAGCTCTGCGGGGTTGAGCACAGATACGCAGTATTTT.

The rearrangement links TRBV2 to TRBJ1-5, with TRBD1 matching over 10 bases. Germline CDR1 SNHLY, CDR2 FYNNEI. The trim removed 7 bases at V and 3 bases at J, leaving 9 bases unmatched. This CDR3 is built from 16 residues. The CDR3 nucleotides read TGTGCCAGCAACTCGCCGGGACAGGGGCCCAATCAGCCCCAGCATTTT. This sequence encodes CASNSPGQGPNQPQHF.